This T cell receptor (beta chain) was observed in a study of T cells after yellow fever vaccination. Study-wide results and limits: In post-booster samples, most primary-vaccination clones reappeared (roughly 96% CD4, 88% CD8).

The 5'RACE template-switching step produced TCR cDNA and added a universal primer site and UMIs. TCRdb re-called the 5' RACE reads through MiXCR, storing one row per CDR3 protein. The sample includes around 600,000 distinct CDR3 sequences, over 9% of them seen just once. This clonotype was observed a handful of times. Its antigen is unidentified. The CDR3 is made up of 16 amino acids. V was cut by 8 bases and J by 2 bases, with 23 bases left in between. The germline V gene encodes CDR1 DFQATT and CDR2 SNEGSKA (reference sequence). The chain combines TRBV20-1 with TRBJ2-3; D not certain. This sample comprised PBMCs, obtained on the day of the yellow fever booster vaccination. This clonotype originated in a man aged 30 to 39 who received the YFV17D yellow fever vaccine. The CDR3, as DNA: TGCAGTCCTATCAGCCTCGTCGACTGGAACACAGATACGCAGTATTTT. Protein product: CSPISLVDWNTDTQYF.